What follows are 25 T cell receptor beta chains derived from one specimen sequenced in a study of T cell responses to AZD1222 COVID-19 vaccine. Sequenced by immunoSEQ multiplex PCR; TCRdb stores in-frame clones only, minus some. This table has 100,000 to 150,000 clones, around 92% appearing once. Here the sequenced sample was peripheral blood, taken on day 0 of AZD1222 vaccination. The receptor source for this set is an adult in good health.

This chain's CDR3 is CASSAGGVYGYTF. CDR3 bases: TGTGCCAGTAGTGCAGGGGGCGTCTATGGCTACACCTTC. The chain combines TRBV19 with TRBJ1-2; 8 nucleotides align to TRBD1. V was pared by 5 bases and J by 4 bases, with 3 bases of the junction left unmatched. Germline V gene sequence: CDR1 LNHDA, CDR2 SQIVND (reference sequence). This CDR3 spans 13 amino acids.

The V and J genes are TRBV7-9 and TRBJ1-1, with unresolved D. From germline, CDR1 is SEHNR and CDR2 FQNEAQ (reference sequence). Trimming took 1 base from V and 2 from J, leaving 8 bases between them. This CDR3 is built from 14 residues. In DNA form, the CDR3 reads TGTGCCAGCAGCTTAGGCACCTTTAACACTGAAGCTTTCTTT. Residues: CASSLGTFNTEAFF.

V is TRBV6-5 and J is TRBJ2-7, with unresolved D. Trimming stripped 2 bases from V and 2 bases from J, with 10 bases between. The CDR3 extends over 14 amino acids. CDR1 is MNHEY and CDR2 is SVGAGI in the germline V gene. CDR3 bases: TGTGCCAGCAGTTACCTTTCCGGAACCTACGAGCAGTACTTC. Translating gives CASSYLSGTYEQYF.

J is TRBJ1-6 and V is TRBV2; a weak D match, TRBD1 (5 bases). The V gene lost 3 bases and the J gene lost 4 bases, with 10 bases spanning the gap. Per the germline V gene, CDR1 is SNHLY and CDR2 is FYNNEI. This CDR3 region has 15 residues. CDR3 loop: CASSDQGSYNSPLHF. The CDR3 DNA reads as TGTGCCAGCAGTGACCAGGGAAGTTATAATTCACCCCTCCACTTT. The whole variable domain, filled in from reference TRBV2 and TRBJ1-6, reads EPEVTQTPSHQVTQMGQEVILRCVPISNHLYFYWYRQILGQKVEFLVSFYNNEISEKSEIFDDQFSVERPDGSNFTLKIRSTKLEDSAMYFCASSDQGSYNSPLHFGNGTRLTVT.

The V gene is TRBV21-1, the J gene TRBJ2-7; the table names TRBD2, a call not compared with the DNA. TRBV21-1 is a known pseudogene. The CDR3 extends over 15 amino acids. CDR3 amino acids: CASTPSNRQPYEQYF. As DNA, the CDR3 is TGTGCCAGCACCCCTAGCAACCGGCAACCCTACGAGCAGTACTTC.

The rearrangement uses TRBV7-2 and TRBJ2-7, with D perhaps TRBD2 (7 bases). V lost 2 bases and J 2 bases, leaving 13 bases between the germline ends. Per the germline V gene, CDR1 is SGHTA and CDR2 is FQGNSA. The CDR3 covers 15 residues. The CDR3 sequence is CASSLKGGGPYEQYF. Here the CDR3 DNA reads TGTGCCAGCAGCTTAAAGGGCGGGGGCCCCTACGAGCAGTACTTC. The entire variable domain, with the rest obtained from reference TRBV7-2 and TRBJ2-7, is as follows: GAGVSQSPSNKVTEKGKDVELRCDPISGHTALYWYRQSLGQGLEFLIYFQGNSAPDKSGLPSDRFSAERTGGSVSTLTIQRTQQEDSAVYLCASSLKGGGPYEQYFGPGTRLTVT.

The chain is built from TRBV2 and TRBJ2-3, with D unclear. Germline V lookup: CDR1 SNHLY, CDR2 FYNNEI. V was pared by 5 bases and J by 2 bases, with 5 bases between. This CDR3 is built from 12 residues. The CDR3 bases are TGTGCCAGCAGTTATAACACAGATACGCAGTATTTT. This encodes CASSYNTDTQYF.

This chain links TRBV4-1 with TRBJ1-2; D call uncertain. V was pared by 0 bases and J by 4 bases, with 9 bases between. Germline-derived CDR1 and CDR2 are MGHRA and YSYEKL. CDR3 length equals 14 residues. In DNA, the CDR3 is TGCGCCAGCAGCCAAGATCACTGGGGCTATGGCTACACCTTC. Translating gives CASSQDHWGYGYTF.

In this sample, this clone turned up a few times. The J gene is TRBJ2-3, the V gene TRBV5-1; 11 bases match TRBD2. This CDR3 region has 17 residues. Trimming took 3 bases from V and 1 from J; bases not matched to a gene: 7. CDR1 is SGHRS, CDR2 YFSETQ, per germline. The CDR3, as DNA: TGCGCCAGCAGCTCCAACCCGACTAGCGGGGGCACAGATACGCAGTATTTT. The encoded protein is CASSSNPTSGGTDTQYF.

This chain links TRBV5-4 with TRBJ1-6; the D gene is possibly TRBD1 (5 bases). V lost 0 bases to trimming and J lost 8 bases, with 9 bases between them. The CDR3 sequence is 14 residues long. The germline CDR1 and CDR2 sequences are SGHNT and YYREEE (reference sequence). The CDR3 DNA sequence: TGTGCCAGCAGCTTGGGTCAGGGTGATTCACCCCTCCACTTT. Translating gives CASSLGQGDSPLHF.

The genes are TRBV20-1 and TRBJ1-2, with a weak D call TRBD1 (5 bases). Trimming stripped 3 bases from V and 6 bases from J, with 14 bases between. Germline V gene sequence: CDR1 DFQATT, CDR2 SNEGSKA (reference sequence). This CDR3 is built from 13 residues. CDR3 coding DNA: TGCAGTGCTAGTGGGGGTGCGGGAAATGGCTACACCTTC. This codes for CSASGGAGNGYTF.

The V call is TRBV6-5, the J call TRBJ1-4; D not certain. The CDR3 totals 15 residues. Germline CDR1 MNHEY, CDR2 SVGAGI. Trimming left V 2 bases short and J 2 bases short, with 9 bases between. The CDR3 DNA is TGTGCCAGCAGTTACACCGGAGACACTAATGAAAAACTGTTTTTT. Its protein product is CASSYTGDTNEKLFF.

The chain recombines TRBV2 with TRBJ2-3, with D unresolved. Trimming removed 1 base from V and 1 base from J, with 6 bases in between. The V gene's germline CDR1 is SNHLY and CDR2 FYNNEI. The CDR3 has 14 residues. Here the CDR3 reads CASSEGRGTDTQYF. CDR3 in DNA: TGTGCCAGCAGTGAAGGCCGCGGCACAGATACGCAGTATTTT.

The rearrangement links TRBV27 to TRBJ2-1; 7 bases agree with TRBD2. After removal of 5 bases from V and 8 bases from J, the junction contained 12 bases not matched to a gene. This CDR3 spans 15 amino acids. Germline V gene lookup returns CDR1 MNHEY and CDR2 SMNVEV (reference sequence). For the CDR3, the DNA is TGTGCCAGCAGTGAAACTAGCGCGGATTCACATGAGCAGTTCTTC. It specifies CASSETSADSHEQFF.

The J gene is TRBJ2-6, the V gene TRBV5-1; 9 nucleotides align to TRBD1. From germline, CDR1 is SGHRS and CDR2 YFSETQ. The junction had 8 bases not matched to a gene; V was cut back by 4 bases and J by 0 bases. The CDR3 sequence is 18 residues long. CDR3: CASSTTGTGNSGANVLTF. As DNA, the CDR3 is TGCGCCAGCAGCACCACCGGGACAGGGAACTCTGGGGCCAACGTCCTGACTTTC.

The rearrangement links TRBV6-5 to TRBJ1-1; tentatively, D is TRBD1 (5 bases). The CDR3 is 15 amino acids. Trimming took 4 bases from V and 1 from J, leaving 13 bases between them. Germline V gene lookup returns CDR1 MNHEY and CDR2 SVGAGI. CDR3 DNA: TGTGCCAGCAGTTTCGCCGGGACGGCGAACACTGAAGCTTTCTTT. This sequence encodes CASSFAGTANTEAFF.

The rearrangement joins TRBV5-1 to TRBJ1-1, with D possibly matching TRBD1 (6 bases). V was trimmed by 5 bases and J by 2 bases, leaving 16 bases between them. From germline, CDR1 is SGHRS and CDR2 YFSETQ. The CDR3 is made up of 15 amino acids. The CDR3 nucleotides read TGCGCCAGCAGACCGGCGGGGGGCTTAAACACTGAAGCTTTCTTT. Its translation: CASRPAGGLNTEAFF.

The chain combines TRBV6-5 with TRBJ2-2; D could derive from TRBD1 or TRBD2 (5 bases each). The CDR3 has 15 amino acids. Germline V CDR1 and CDR2: MNHEY, SVGAGI. Trimming took 10 bases from V and 0 from J, leaving 15 bases between them. CDR3 coding DNA: TGTGCCACCCAGAGGGGAAGCGCGAACACCGGGGAGCTGTTTTTT. It specifies CATQRGSANTGELFF.

This clone occurred once. The gene calls are TRBV18 and TRBJ2-7; 7 bases agree with TRBD2. After removal of 3 bases from V and 2 bases from J, the junction contained 4 bases not matched to a gene. CDR3 length equals 14 residues. The germline V gene encodes CDR1 KGHSH and CDR2 LQKENI. The CDR3 spells CASSPGGPTYEQYF. The CDR3 nucleotides read TGTGCCAGCTCACCGGGAGGGCCCACCTACGAGCAGTACTTC.

This rearrangement joins TRBV25-1 to TRBJ1-4, with a weak D call TRBD1 (5 bases). V was clipped by 4 bases and J by 6 bases, with 6 bases between them. Per the germline V gene, CDR1 is MGHDK and CDR2 is SYGVNS. The CDR3 has 12 amino acids. The CDR3 spells CASSGGYEKLFF. As DNA, the CDR3 is TGTGCCAGCAGTGGGGGCTATGAAAAACTGTTTTTT.

V usage is TRBV19 and J usage is TRBJ1-2, with a tentative D call TRBD1 (6 bases). Per the germline V gene, CDR1 is LNHDA and CDR2 is SQIVND (reference sequence). CDR3 length: 15 amino acids. Trimming shortened V by 5 bases and J by 3 bases, and 16 bases separated the two germline ends. The CDR3 loop reads CASSFPDRNHYGYTF. The CDR3 DNA reads TGTGCCAGTAGTTTCCCGGACAGAAACCACTATGGCTACACCTTC.

This rearrangement joins TRBV5-1 to TRBJ2-7; D is unresolved. Germline values: CDR1 SGHRS, CDR2 YFSETQ. V was shortened by 1 base and J by 3 bases, with 11 bases between the two germline ends. The length of the CDR3 is 14 residues. The CDR3 reads CASSLLGIGYEQYF. The CDR3 coding sequence is TGCGCCAGCAGCTTGTTAGGAATCGGCTACGAGCAGTACTTC.

The chain combines TRBV11-2 with TRBJ2-1; possible D gene TRBD1, 5 bases. The CDR3 has 12 residues. Germline CDR1 and CDR2: SGHAT and FQNNGV. Trimming left V 6 bases short and J 8 bases short, with 11 bases between. CDR3 loop: CASRAGLDEQFF. The CDR3 DNA sequence: TGTGCCAGCAGGGCAGGGCTCGATGAGCAGTTCTTC.

This chain connects TRBV11-2 to TRBJ1-3; D gene uncertain. Germline V lookup: CDR1 SGHAT, CDR2 FQNNGV. Trimming left V 6 bases short and J 4 bases short, with 1 base between. This CDR3 contains 10 residues. The DNA of the CDR3 is TGTGCCAGCAGAGGAAACACCATATATTTT. Protein product: CASRGNTIYF.

The CDR3 spells CASSLEKGQAYNEQFF. The CDR3 DNA follows: TGTGCCAGCAGCTTGGAGAAGGGACAGGCCTACAATGAGCAGTTCTTC. The J gene is TRBJ2-1, the V gene TRBV5-4, with 8 nucleotides matching TRBD1. With 0 bases clipped from V and 2 bases from J, the junction kept 4 bases outside the gene matches. Germline loops: CDR1 SGHNT, CDR2 YYREEE (reference sequence). CDR3 length: 16 amino acids.